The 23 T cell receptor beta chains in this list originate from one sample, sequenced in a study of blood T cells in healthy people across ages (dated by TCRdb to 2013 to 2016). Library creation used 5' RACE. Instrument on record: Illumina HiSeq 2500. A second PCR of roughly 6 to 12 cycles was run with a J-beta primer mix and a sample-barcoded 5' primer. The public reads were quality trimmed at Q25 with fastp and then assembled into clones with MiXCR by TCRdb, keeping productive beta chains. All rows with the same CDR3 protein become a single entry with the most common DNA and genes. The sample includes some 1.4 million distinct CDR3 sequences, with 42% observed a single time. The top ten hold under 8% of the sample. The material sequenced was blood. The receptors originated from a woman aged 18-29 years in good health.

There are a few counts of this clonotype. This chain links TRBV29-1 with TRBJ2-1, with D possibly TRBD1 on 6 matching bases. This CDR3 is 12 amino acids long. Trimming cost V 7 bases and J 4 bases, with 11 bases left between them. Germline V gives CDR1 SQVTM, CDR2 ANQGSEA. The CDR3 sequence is CSGGQLYNEQFF. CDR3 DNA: TGCAGCGGCGGACAGTTATACAATGAGCAGTTCTTC.

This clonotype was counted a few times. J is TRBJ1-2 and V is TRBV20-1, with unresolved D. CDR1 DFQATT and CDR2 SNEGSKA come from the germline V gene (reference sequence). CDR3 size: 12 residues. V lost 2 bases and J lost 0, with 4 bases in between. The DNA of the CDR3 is TGCAGTGCTAGACCCACTAACTATGGCTACACCTTC. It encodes CSARPTNYGYTF.

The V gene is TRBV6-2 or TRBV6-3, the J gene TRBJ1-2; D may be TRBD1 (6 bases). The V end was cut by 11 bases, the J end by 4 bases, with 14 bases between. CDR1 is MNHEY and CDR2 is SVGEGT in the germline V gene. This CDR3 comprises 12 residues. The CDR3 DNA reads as TGTGCCGGATCCGACAGGCCCTATGGCTACACCTTC. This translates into CAGSDRPYGYTF.

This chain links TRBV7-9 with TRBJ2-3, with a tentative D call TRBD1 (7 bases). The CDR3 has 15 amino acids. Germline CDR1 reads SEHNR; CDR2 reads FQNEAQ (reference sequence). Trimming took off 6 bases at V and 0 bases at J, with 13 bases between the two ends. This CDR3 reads CASSRGDRSTDTQYF. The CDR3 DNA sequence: TGTGCCAGCAGTCGCGGGGACAGAAGCACAGATACGCAGTATTTT.

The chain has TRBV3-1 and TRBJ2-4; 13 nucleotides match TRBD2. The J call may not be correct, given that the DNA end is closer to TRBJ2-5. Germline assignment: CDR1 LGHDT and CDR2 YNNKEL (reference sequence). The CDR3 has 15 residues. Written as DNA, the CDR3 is TGTGCCAGCAGACGGACTAGCGGGAGAAGGGAGACCCAGTACTTC. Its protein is CASRRTSGRRETQYF.

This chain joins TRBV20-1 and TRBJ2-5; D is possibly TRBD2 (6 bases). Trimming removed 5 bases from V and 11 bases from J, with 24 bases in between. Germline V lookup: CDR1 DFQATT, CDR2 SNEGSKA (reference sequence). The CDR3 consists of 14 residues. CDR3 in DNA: TGCAGTGCTGTCCGAAGGGGAGGTGTCAATGAGCAGTACTTC. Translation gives CSAVRRGGVNEQYF.

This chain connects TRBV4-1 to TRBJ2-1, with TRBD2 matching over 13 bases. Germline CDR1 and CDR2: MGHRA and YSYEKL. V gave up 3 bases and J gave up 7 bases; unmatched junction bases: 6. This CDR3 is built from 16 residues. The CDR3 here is CASSHIQLAGGNEQFF. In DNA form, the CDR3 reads TGCGCCAGCAGCCATATTCAACTAGCGGGGGGGAATGAGCAGTTCTTC.

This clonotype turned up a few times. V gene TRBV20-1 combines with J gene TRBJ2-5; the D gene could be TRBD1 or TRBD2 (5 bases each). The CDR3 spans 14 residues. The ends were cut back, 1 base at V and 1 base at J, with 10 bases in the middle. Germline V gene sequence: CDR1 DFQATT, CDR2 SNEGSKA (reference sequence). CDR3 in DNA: TGCAGTGCTAGAGGACGGGGCCTCCAAGAGACCCAGTACTTC. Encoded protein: CSARGRGLQETQYF.

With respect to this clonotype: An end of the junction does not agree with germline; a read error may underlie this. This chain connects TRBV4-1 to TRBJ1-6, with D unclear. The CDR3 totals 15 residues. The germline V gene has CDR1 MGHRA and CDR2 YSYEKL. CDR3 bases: TGCGCCAGCAGCCAAGAGGTCAGGAATAATCCACCCCTCCACTTT. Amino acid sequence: CASSQEVRNNPPLHF.

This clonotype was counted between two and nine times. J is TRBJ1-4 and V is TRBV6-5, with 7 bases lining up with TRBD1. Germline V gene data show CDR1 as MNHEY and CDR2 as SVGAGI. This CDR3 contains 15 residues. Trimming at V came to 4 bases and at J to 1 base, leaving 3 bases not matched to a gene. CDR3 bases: TGTGCCAGCAGTTGGGACAGTCGAACTAATGAAAAACTGTTTTTT. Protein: CASSWDSRTNEKLFF.

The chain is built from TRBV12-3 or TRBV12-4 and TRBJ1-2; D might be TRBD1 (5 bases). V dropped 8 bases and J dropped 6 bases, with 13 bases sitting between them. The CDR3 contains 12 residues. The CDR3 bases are TGTGCCAGCGGAGAGGGGAGGGATGGCTACACCTTC. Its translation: CASGEGRDGYTF.

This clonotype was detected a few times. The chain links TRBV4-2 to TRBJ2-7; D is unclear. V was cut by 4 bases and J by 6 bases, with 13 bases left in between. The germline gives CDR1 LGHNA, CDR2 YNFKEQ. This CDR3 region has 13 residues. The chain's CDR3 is CASSPGLDFEQYF. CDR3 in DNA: TGTGCCAGCAGCCCCGGGCTAGACTTCGAGCAGTACTTC.

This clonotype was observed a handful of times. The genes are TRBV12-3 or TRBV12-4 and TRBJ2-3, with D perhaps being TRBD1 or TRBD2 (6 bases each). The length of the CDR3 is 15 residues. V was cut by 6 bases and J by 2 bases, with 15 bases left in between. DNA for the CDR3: TGTGCCAGCAGCCGCAAGGGGGGCGACACAGATACGCAGTATTTT. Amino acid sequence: CASSRKGGDTDTQYF.

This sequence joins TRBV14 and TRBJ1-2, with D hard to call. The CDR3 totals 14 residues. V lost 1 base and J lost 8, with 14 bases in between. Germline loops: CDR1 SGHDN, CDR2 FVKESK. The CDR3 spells CASSQVGSTYGYTF. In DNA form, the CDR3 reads TGTGCCAGCAGCCAAGTAGGCTCGACCTACGGCTACACCTTC.

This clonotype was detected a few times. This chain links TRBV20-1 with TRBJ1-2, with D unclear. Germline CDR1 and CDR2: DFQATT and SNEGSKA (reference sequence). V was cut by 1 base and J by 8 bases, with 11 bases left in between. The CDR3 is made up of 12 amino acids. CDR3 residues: CSARVSDMGYTF. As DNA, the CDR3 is TGCAGTGCTAGAGTGTCTGATATGGGCTACACCTTC.

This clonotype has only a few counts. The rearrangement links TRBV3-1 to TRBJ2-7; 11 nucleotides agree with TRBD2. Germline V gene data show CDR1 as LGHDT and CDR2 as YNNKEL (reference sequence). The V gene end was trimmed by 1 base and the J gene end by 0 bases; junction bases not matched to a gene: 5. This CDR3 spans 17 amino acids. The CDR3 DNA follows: TGTGCCAGCAGCCAAGGCTTCGGGACTAGCGGCTCCTACGAGCAGTACTTC. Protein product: CASSQGFGTSGSYEQYF.

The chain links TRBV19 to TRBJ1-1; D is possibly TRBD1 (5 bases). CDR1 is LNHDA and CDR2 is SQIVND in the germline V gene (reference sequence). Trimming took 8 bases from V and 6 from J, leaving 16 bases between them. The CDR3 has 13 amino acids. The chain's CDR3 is CASATGGLAEAFF. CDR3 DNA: TGTGCCAGTGCAACGGGGGGTCTAGCTGAAGCTTTCTTT. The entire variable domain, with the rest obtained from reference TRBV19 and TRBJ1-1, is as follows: DGGITQSPKYLFRKEGQNVTLSCEQNLNHDAMYWYRQDPGQGLRLIYYSQIVNDFQKGDIAEGYSVSREKKESFPLTVTSAQKNPTAFYLCASATGGLAEAFFGQGTRLTVV.

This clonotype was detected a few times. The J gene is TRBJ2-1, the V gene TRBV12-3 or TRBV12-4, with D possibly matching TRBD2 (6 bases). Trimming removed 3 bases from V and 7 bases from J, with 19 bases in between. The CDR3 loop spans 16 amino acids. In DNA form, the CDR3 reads TGTGCCAGCAGTTTTCCCGACGCTCTACTAGCTAATGAGCAGTTCTTC. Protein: CASSFPDALLANEQFF.

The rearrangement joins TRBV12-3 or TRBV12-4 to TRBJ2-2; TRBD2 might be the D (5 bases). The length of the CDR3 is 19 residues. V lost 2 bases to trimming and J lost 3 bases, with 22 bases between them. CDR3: CASSLRSRLPPRDTGELFF. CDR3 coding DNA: TGTGCCAGCAGTTTACGCTCCCGATTACCCCCGAGGGACACCGGGGAGCTGTTTTTT.

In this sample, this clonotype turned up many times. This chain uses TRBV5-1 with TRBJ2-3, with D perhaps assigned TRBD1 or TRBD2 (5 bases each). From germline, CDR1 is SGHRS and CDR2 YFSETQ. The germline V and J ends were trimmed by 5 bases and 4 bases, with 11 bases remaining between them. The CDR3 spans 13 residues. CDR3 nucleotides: TGCGCCAGCAGACTGGGACCCTCAGATACGCAGTATTTT. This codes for CASRLGPSDTQYF.

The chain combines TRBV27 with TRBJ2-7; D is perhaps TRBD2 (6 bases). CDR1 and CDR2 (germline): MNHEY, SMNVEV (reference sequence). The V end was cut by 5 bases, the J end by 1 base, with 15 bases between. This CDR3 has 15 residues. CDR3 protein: CASSASGEESYEQYF. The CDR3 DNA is TGTGCCAGCAGTGCCTCCGGGGAGGAGTCCTACGAGCAGTACTTC.

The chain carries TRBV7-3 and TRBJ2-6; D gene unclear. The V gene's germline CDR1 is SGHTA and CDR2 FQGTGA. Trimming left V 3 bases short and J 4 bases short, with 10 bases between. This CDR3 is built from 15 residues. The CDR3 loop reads CASSFMVTGANVLTF. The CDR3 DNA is TGTGCCAGCAGCTTTATGGTTACCGGGGCCAACGTCCTGACTTTC.

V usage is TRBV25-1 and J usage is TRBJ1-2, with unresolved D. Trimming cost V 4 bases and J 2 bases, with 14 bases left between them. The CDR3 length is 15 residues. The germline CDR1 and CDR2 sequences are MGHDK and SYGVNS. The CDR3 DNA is TGTGCCAGCAGTGCTCCCGGGTCAGGAAACTATGGCTACACCTTC. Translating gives CASSAPGSGNYGYTF.